This TCR beta chain was sequenced during a study of T cells in Graves' hyperthyroidism and ophthalmopathy. Amplified TCR beta CDR3 regions came from RNA transcripts. First-round RT-PCR of the TCR CDR3 relied on the HTBI primer set. In TCRdb, the multiplex PCR reads were re-called with MiXCR into one record per CDR3 protein. The table includes about 280,000 distinct CDR3 sequences, about 25% detected once. In patients aged 18 to 65, hyperthyroidism was newly diagnosed, with duration under 2 months. Pregnant or lactating patients were excluded, as were those with uncontrolled infection or other autoimmune disease. Around 10 ml of fresh peripheral blood supplied the PBMCs. As regards this clonotype: Its specificity is not known.

The V end lost 6 bases, the J end lost 1 base, and 12 bases lay between the germline ends. Germline values: CDR1 MNHEY, CDR2 SMNVEV (reference sequence). The CDR3 covers 14 residues. Regarding the study as a whole: Blood also showed most of the thyroid clonotypes that were expanded above 0.001.

The sequencing sample was made of blood. The chain couples TRBV27 to TRBJ1-1; no clear D gene. This receptor was taken from a man between 35 and 55 years old with Graves' hyperthyroidism that later progressed to Graves' ophthalmopathy. The CDR3 nucleotides are TGTGCCAGCAGGGATCGCCCGACGAACACTGAAGCTTTCTTT. It encodes CASRDRPTNTEAFF.